This T cell receptor (beta chain) came from a study of blood T cell repertoires in COVID-19. Per the study methods: Reference gene primer amplification gave estimated nucleated cell counts. Here immunoSEQ multiplex PCR was the method, and the copy in TCRdb shows in-frame clones only, minus some. V and J calls and clone size are copied from that table; D and trimming were computed from the DNA. The table includes some 250,000 clones, under 90% detected once. This CDR3 contains 15 residues. Looked up from germline, CDR1 is SGDLS and CDR2 is YYNGEE. V gave up 0 bases and J gave up 5 bases; unmatched junction bases: 3.

The specimen was peripheral blood. This clonotype was obtained from a young woman with acute or convalescent COVID-19. J is TRBJ1-1 and V is TRBV9, with TRBD1 matching 11 bases. The CDR3 loop is CASSVAGQGGTEAFF. CDR3 nucleotide sequence: TGTGCCAGCAGCGTAGCGGGACAGGGGGGAACTGAAGCTTTCTTT.